This entry concerns a single T cell receptor beta chain. Its target is unknown. TCRdb redid the calling of the reads with MiXCR, one entry per CDR3 protein. The data hold approximately 590,000 distinct CDR3 sequences, with around two fifths observed a single time. This entry belongs to a study of T cell repertoires in cytomegalovirus infection. Per germline, CDR1 SGHDT and CDR2 YYEEEE. This CDR3 is 14 amino acids long. V gave up 3 bases and J gave up 5 bases, with 13 bases separating them. The V gene is TRBV5-6, the J gene TRBJ2-3; no clear D. The sequence derives from a human donor in good health (CMV status not recorded). Some clones in this sample may be carry-over from other donors' samples. This material consisted of cultured PBMCs, taken from culture after CMV antigen stimulation. CDR3 protein: CASSSLKNGDTQYF. DNA for the CDR3: TGTGCCAGCAGCTCCCTGAAGAATGGAGATACGCAGTATTTT.